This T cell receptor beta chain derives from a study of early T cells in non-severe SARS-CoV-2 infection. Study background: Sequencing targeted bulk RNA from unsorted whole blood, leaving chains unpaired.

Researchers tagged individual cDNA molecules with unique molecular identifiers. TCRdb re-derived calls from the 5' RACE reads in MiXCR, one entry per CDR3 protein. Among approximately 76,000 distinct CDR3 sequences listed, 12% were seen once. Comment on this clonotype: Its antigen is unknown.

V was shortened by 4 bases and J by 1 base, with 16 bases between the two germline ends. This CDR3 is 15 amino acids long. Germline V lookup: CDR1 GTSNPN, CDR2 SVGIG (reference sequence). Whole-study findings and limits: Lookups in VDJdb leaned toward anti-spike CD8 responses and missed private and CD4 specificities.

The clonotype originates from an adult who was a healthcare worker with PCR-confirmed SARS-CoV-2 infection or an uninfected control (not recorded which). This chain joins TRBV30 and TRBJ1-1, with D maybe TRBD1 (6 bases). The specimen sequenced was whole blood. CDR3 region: CAWTQQRGRNTEAFF. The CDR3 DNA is TGTGCCTGGACCCAACAGAGGGGGAGGAACACTGAAGCTTTCTTT.